A selection of T cell receptor beta chains follows, all from one sample in a study of cytomegalovirus exposure and HLA in healthy donors. Sequencing used immunoSEQ multiplex PCR; TCRdb keeps in-frame clones, though not all of them. Altogether around 200,000 clones are present, around 81% being singletons, with the ten largest covering 2% to 2.5%. Sequences were obtained from PBMCs. Source of these receptors: a woman aged 25 to 45 in good health and CMV-seropositive. Both conserved end residues are part of each CDR3. The order of the fields is CDR3 length, clone size, V gene, D gene, J gene, CDR3 protein, CDR3 DNA. The D gene is left open where the match is weak. Clone size is not always given. Where it is, it says once, few, many or a class for expanded clones.

cdr3_length: 14; clone_size: .; v_call: TRBV7-2; d_call: TRBD1; j_call: TRBJ2-5; cdr3_aa: CASSFRQGGETQYF; cdr3_nt: TGTGCCAGCAGTTTCAGACAGGGGGGAGAGACCCAGTACTTC
cdr3_length: 14; clone_size: .; v_call: TRBV9; d_call: .; j_call: TRBJ2-7; cdr3_aa: CASSAGDGHYEQYF; cdr3_nt: TGTGCCAGCAGCGCGGGGGACGGGCACTACGAGCAGTACTTC
cdr3_length: 13; clone_size: .; v_call: TRBV28; d_call: .; j_call: TRBJ1-5; cdr3_aa: CASSPTARQPQHF; cdr3_nt: TGTGCCAGCAGTCCGACAGCCAGGCAGCCCCAGCATTTT
cdr3_length: 14; clone_size: .; v_call: TRBV7-7; d_call: TRBD1; j_call: TRBJ1-4; cdr3_aa: CASRARDSNEKLFF; cdr3_nt: TGTGCCAGCAGAGCCCGGGACAGTAATGAAAAACTGTTTTTT
cdr3_length: 13; clone_size: .; v_call: TRBV30; d_call: TRBD2; j_call: TRBJ2-3; cdr3_aa: CASELAGADTQYF; cdr3_nt: TGTGCCTCGGAACTAGCGGGGGCAGATACGCAGTATTTT
cdr3_length: 15; clone_size: .; v_call: TRBV5-1; d_call: TRBD1; j_call: TRBJ2-1; cdr3_aa: CASSQTGGAWNEQFF; cdr3_nt: TGCGCCAGCAGCCAAACAGGGGGCGCATGGAATGAGCAGTTCTTC
cdr3_length: 17; clone_size: .; v_call: TRBV6-1; d_call: .; j_call: TRBJ2-7; cdr3_aa: CASSDMPGVGVGFEQYF; cdr3_nt: TGTGCCAGCAGTGACATGCCCGGGGTCGGGGTTGGCTTCGAGCAGTACTTC
cdr3_length: 14; clone_size: .; v_call: TRBV2; d_call: .; j_call: TRBJ1-1; cdr3_aa: CASRLQGANTEAFF; cdr3_nt: TGTGCCAGCAGACTACAGGGAGCCAACACTGAAGCTTTCTTT
cdr3_length: 17; clone_size: .; v_call: TRBV4-3; d_call: TRBD1; j_call: TRBJ1-3; cdr3_aa: CASSHWRGGEFGNTIYF; cdr3_nt: TGCGCCAGCAGCCACTGGAGAGGGGGCGAATTTGGAAACACCATATATTTT
cdr3_length: 16; clone_size: .; v_call: TRBV5-1; d_call: .; j_call: TRBJ1-3; cdr3_aa: CASSLAGSGRGNTIYF; cdr3_nt: TGCGCCAGCAGCTTGGCCGGGTCGGGAAGGGGAAACACCATATATTTT
cdr3_length: 15; clone_size: .; v_call: TRBV4-1; d_call: .; j_call: TRBJ2-7; cdr3_aa: CASSQGLGRDYEQYF; cdr3_nt: TGCGCCAGCAGCCAAGGGTTAGGCAGGGACTACGAGCAGTACTTC
cdr3_length: 15; clone_size: .; v_call: TRBV10-1; d_call: .; j_call: TRBJ2-7; cdr3_aa: CASSPLRDSRLGQYF; cdr3_nt: TGCGCCAGCAGTCCGCTCCGGGACTCCCGATTGGGGCAGTACTTC
cdr3_length: 13; clone_size: few; v_call: TRBV7-2; d_call: .; j_call: TRBJ1-2; cdr3_aa: CASSLSANYGYTF; cdr3_nt: TGTGCCAGCAGCCTGTCAGCTAACTATGGCTACACCTTC
cdr3_length: 12; clone_size: .; v_call: TRBV6-1; d_call: TRBD1; j_call: TRBJ1-1; cdr3_aa: CASIRQGTEAFF; cdr3_nt: TGTGCCAGCATTAGACAGGGGACTGAAGCTTTCTTT
cdr3_length: 17; clone_size: .; v_call: TRBV27; d_call: TRBD2; j_call: TRBJ2-1; cdr3_aa: CASSSLRGEGTYNEQFF; cdr3_nt: TGTGCCAGCAGTTCCCTCCGGGGGGAAGGTACCTACAATGAGCAGTTCTTC
cdr3_length: 14; clone_size: .; v_call: TRBV9; d_call: TRBD1; j_call: TRBJ2-4; cdr3_aa: CASSVEGGQAVQYF; cdr3_nt: TGTGCCAGCAGCGTAGAAGGGGGACAGGCGGTTCAGTACTTC
cdr3_length: 14; clone_size: .; v_call: TRBV9; d_call: .; j_call: TRBJ1-6; cdr3_aa: CASSVELHFSPLHF; cdr3_nt: TGTGCCAGCAGCGTAGAGTTGCACTTCTCACCCCTCCACTTT
cdr3_length: 11; clone_size: .; v_call: TRBV7-9; d_call: .; j_call: TRBJ1-1; cdr3_aa: CASRLEGEAFF; cdr3_nt: TGTGCCAGCAGGTTAGAGGGGGAAGCTTTCTTT